The next 21 T cell receptor beta chains were all read from a single sample in a study of cytomegalovirus exposure and HLA in healthy donors. Amplification used 60 Vbeta primers and 13 Jbeta primers. Here immunoSEQ multiplex PCR was the method, and the copy in TCRdb shows in-frame clones only, minus some. The data hold 150,000 to 200,000 clones, with over 60% observed a single time. The sample was PBMCs. The receptors stem from a man aged 50 to 59 in good health and CMV-seropositive.

This chain links TRBV27 with TRBJ1-5; D perhaps matches TRBD1 (6 bases). The CDR3 spans 13 residues. Trimming stripped 2 bases from V and 5 bases from J, with 7 bases between. Germline lookup yields CDR1 MNHEY and CDR2 SMNVEV (reference sequence). CDR3 sequence: CASSLRTDQPQHF. CDR3 sequence (DNA): TGTGCCAGCAGTTTACGGACAGATCAGCCCCAGCATTTT.

This rearrangement joins TRBV19 to TRBJ1-5; 7 bases are a match to TRBD1. Trimming at V came to 8 bases and at J to 0 bases, leaving 7 bases not matched to a gene. The V gene's germline CDR1 is LNHDA and CDR2 SQIVND (reference sequence). This CDR3 region has 15 residues. The CDR3 reads CASGDSHYSNQPQHF. In nucleotides, the CDR3 is TGTGCCAGTGGGGACAGCCATTATAGCAATCAGCCCCAGCATTTT.

The chain couples TRBV10-1 to TRBJ1-2; TRBD1 matches at 9 bases. Trimming removed 5 bases from V and 0 bases from J; junction bases left unmatched: 7. Germline CDR1 is WNHNN and CDR2 is SYGVQD (reference sequence). The CDR3 spans 16 residues. This CDR3 is CASSPQGAFANYGYTF. In DNA form, the CDR3 reads TGCGCCAGCAGTCCACAGGGGGCTTTCGCTAACTATGGCTACACCTTC.

The chain uses TRBV12-5 and TRBJ1-3, with D perhaps matching TRBD1 (5 bases). The V and J ends lost 7 bases and 0 bases respectively, with 16 bases between them. This CDR3 has 16 amino acids. The germline gives CDR1 LGHNT, CDR2 FRNRAP. For the CDR3, the DNA is TGTGCTAGTGCCTCTACCCGGGGGAACTCTGGAAACACCATATATTTT. This encodes CASASTRGNSGNTIYF.

This clone was found once. This chain joins TRBV27 and TRBJ2-2; TRBD2 might be the D (5 bases). Trimming cost V 0 bases and J 2 bases, with 16 bases left between them. Germline-derived CDR1 and CDR2 are MNHEY and SMNVEV (reference sequence). CDR3 length: 18 amino acids. The CDR3 protein is CASSLSPRTSQNTGELFF. CDR3 nucleotide sequence: TGTGCCAGCAGTTTATCACCCAGGACTTCACAAAACACCGGGGAGCTGTTTTTT.

CDR3 bases: TGTGCCTGGAGTGTGTCTAGTGAAAAACTGTTTTTT. As protein: CAWSVSSEKLFF. The chain joins TRBV30 to TRBJ1-4; D is unresolved. Trimming stripped 0 bases from V and 7 bases from J, with 6 bases between. Germline CDR1 and CDR2: GTSNPN and SVGIG (reference sequence). The CDR3 contains 12 residues.

The V and J genes are TRBV5-8 and TRBJ1-1, with D hard to call. CDR1 SGHTS and CDR2 YDEGEE come from the germline V gene. V gave up 0 bases and J gave up 1 base, with 7 bases separating them. The CDR3 spans 14 residues. As DNA, the CDR3 is TGTGCCAGCAGCTTGGGACATCAGAACACTGAAGCTTTCTTT. It codes for CASSLGHQNTEAFF.

The chain carries TRBV9 and TRBJ2-2; 10 nucleotides align to TRBD1. CDR3 length: 16 residues. Germline V gene lookup returns CDR1 SGDLS and CDR2 YYNGEE. V dropped 3 bases and J dropped 0; count of bases not matched to a gene: 2. The CDR3: CASSEGTGANTGELFF. CDR3 DNA sequence: TGTGCCAGCAGCGAGGGGACAGGGGCGAACACCGGGGAGCTGTTTTTT.

This chain connects TRBV30 to TRBJ1-5, with D maybe TRBD1 (5 bases). V was cut by 0 bases and J by 4 bases, with 7 bases left in between. The CDR3 consists of 13 residues. The germline V gene encodes CDR1 GTSNPN and CDR2 SVGIG (reference sequence). The CDR3 spells CAWSVKGNQPQHF. For the CDR3, the DNA is TGTGCCTGGAGTGTAAAGGGGAATCAGCCCCAGCATTTT.

V and J are TRBV7-2 and TRBJ1-3; 8 nucleotides match TRBD1. CDR3 length: 15 amino acids. V lost 5 bases, J lost 8 bases, and 11 bases stayed unmatched. The germline V gene encodes CDR1 SGHTA and CDR2 FQGNSA. CDR3 DNA: TGTGCCAGCAGCCAAATGACAGGGGCTAGGGACACCATATATTTT. This translates into CASSQMTGARDTIYF.

This rearrangement joins TRBV27 to TRBJ1-5, with TRBD1 as a possible D gene (5 bases). The CDR3 runs 13 residues. Germline loops: CDR1 MNHEY, CDR2 SMNVEV (reference sequence). Trimming took 5 bases from V and 10 from J, leaving 15 bases between them. CDR3 nucleotides: TGTGCCAGCAGTGGGAGGGGATCACACCCCCAGCATTTT. Translation: CASSGRGSHPQHF.

V and J are TRBV10-1 and TRBJ2-3, with D maybe TRBD2 (7 bases). Per germline, CDR1 WNHNN and CDR2 SYGVQD (reference sequence). The V end was cut by 7 bases, the J end by 4 bases, with 12 bases between. The CDR3 covers 13 residues. The CDR3, as DNA: TGCGCCAGCAAAGGGGGGGCTGCAGATACGCAGTATTTT. It specifies CASKGGAADTQYF.

Of note for this clone: Distinct nucleotide sequences in the sample also encode this CDR3. The V call is TRBV27, the J call TRBJ2-6, with no clear D. CDR1 and CDR2 from the germline V gene are MNHEY and SMNVEV (reference sequence). V dropped 5 bases and J dropped 2 bases, with 10 bases sitting between them. The CDR3 runs 15 residues. This CDR3 is CASSPAQAGANVLTF. The CDR3, as DNA: TGTGCCAGCAGTCCTGCCCAGGCTGGGGCCAACGTCCTGACTTTC.

The CDR3 DNA is TGTGCCACCAGCAGACAAGCGGTGGGCAATCAGCCCCAGCATTTT. It translates to CATSRQAVGNQPQHF. This rearrangement joins TRBV15 to TRBJ1-5; D gene ambiguous. The CDR3 loop spans 15 amino acids. The V gene's germline CDR1 is LNHNV and CDR2 YYDKDF (reference sequence). Trimming cost V 2 bases and J 2 bases, with 10 bases left between them. The full variable domain, rest sourced from reference TRBV15 and TRBJ1-5, is DAMVIQNPRYQVTQFGKPVTLSCSQTLNHNVMYWYQQKSSQAPKLLFHYYDKDFNNEADTPDNFQSRRPNTSFCFLDIRSPGLGDTAMYLCATSRQAVGNQPQHFGDGTRLSIL.

The J gene is TRBJ1-1, the V gene TRBV7-9; D is undetermined. The CDR3 loop spans 15 amino acids. Germline V gene sequence: CDR1 SEHNR, CDR2 FQNEAQ (reference sequence). The germline V and J ends were trimmed by 3 bases and 4 bases, with 15 bases remaining between them. The CDR3 DNA reads as TGTGCCAGCAGCTTCTCGGGGTCATTCGGCACTGAAGCTTTCTTT. It yields the protein CASSFSGSFGTEAFF.

The chain combines TRBV10-3 with TRBJ1-6; no reliable D call. The germline V gene has CDR1 ENHRY and CDR2 SYGVKD. The CDR3 has 13 amino acids. Trimming removed 6 bases from V and 5 bases from J, with 8 bases in between. CDR3 coding DNA: TGTGCCATCAGGATGGGAGATAATTCACCCCTCCACTTT. Protein sequence: CAIRMGDNSPLHF.

The CDR3: CASIRTGRNTEAFF. DNA for the CDR3: TGTGCCAGCATCCGGACGGGGAGGAACACTGAAGCTTTCTTT. The gene calls are TRBV2 and TRBJ1-1; no clear D. Germline assignment: CDR1 SNHLY and CDR2 FYNNEI. This CDR3 contains 14 residues. Trimming shortened V by 7 bases and J by 1 base, and 13 bases separated the two germline ends.

In this sample, this clone turned up once. V and J are TRBV13 and TRBJ2-3; 10 positions agree with TRBD2. CDR1 is PRHDT, CDR2 FYEKMQ, per germline (reference sequence). The CDR3 is 16 residues long. V lost 5 bases, J lost 4 bases, and 9 bases stayed unmatched. CDR3 bases: TGTGCCAGCAGCCTCCGGGTAGCGGGGGGCGCAGATACGCAGTATTTT. It specifies CASSLRVAGGADTQYF.

The chain links TRBV9 to TRBJ1-4, with 8 positions matching TRBD1. The CDR3 covers 14 residues. V gave up 4 bases and J gave up 11 bases; unmatched junction bases: 10. In germline, CDR1 is SGDLS, CDR2 YYNGEE. The CDR3 DNA follows: TGTGCCAGCAGCACAGACAGGGGTGGAGGGAAACTGTTTTTT. Translated: CASSTDRGGGKLFF.

A single count supports this clone. V gene TRBV15 combines with J gene TRBJ1-5; no clear D. V lost 2 bases, J lost 11 bases, and 19 bases lay in between. The V gene's germline CDR1 is LNHNV and CDR2 YYDKDF (reference sequence). The CDR3 is 15 residues long. The CDR3 DNA is TGTGCCACCAGCAGATCCCGAGATGCGGGGTCAGCCCAGCATTTT. Its translation is CATSRSRDAGSAQHF.

The chain joins TRBV11-2 to TRBJ2-2; TRBD1 matches at 9 bases. CDR1 SGHAT and CDR2 FQNNGV come from the germline V gene. The CDR3 has 15 residues. J was trimmed by 5 bases and V by 6 bases; bases with no gene match: 7. The CDR3 coding sequence is TGTGCCAGCAGTCCCGGGACAGGGAGGACCGGGGAGCTGTTTTTT. It yields the protein CASSPGTGRTGELFF.